This T cell receptor beta chain was sequenced for a study of blood T cells in healthy people across ages. In the study overall: Per two T cells, template switching captured roughly one barcoded beta molecule. Whole-study results and caveats: Any changes in expanded clonotypes were possibly confounded, as donor CMV status remained unknown. Higher diversity, along with more naive CD4+ cells, distinguished long-lived donors from aged donors.

As regards this clonotype: What it recognizes is unknown.

Donor samples were obtained from healthy Caucasian individuals from Russia, aged 6 to 90. PCR was performed a second time for about 7 to 11 cycles using a sample-barcoded 5' primer and a J-beta primer mix. A single record per CDR3 protein comes from TCRdb applying MiXCR to the 5' RACE reads. The table records 1,500,000 or so distinct CDR3 sequences, around 59% of them present only once. What was sequenced was blood. The TCR sequence derives from a man between 18 and 35 years old in good health.

The CDR3 loop is CASTIRKGAFF. The CDR3 nucleotides read TGTGCCAGCACCATACGTAAGGGAGCTTTCTTT. This chain links TRBV6-1 with TRBJ1-1, with D hard to call. This CDR3 comprises 11 residues. The V end was cut by 7 bases, the J end by 10 bases, with 13 bases between. CDR1 and CDR2 from the germline V gene are MNHNS and SASEGT.